Each of the 20 T cell receptor beta chains below was sequenced from the same sample in a study of T-cell reconstitution after alpha-beta-depleted transplantation in children. This sample's TCRbeta library carried unique molecular identifier barcodes. One entry per CDR3 protein results from TCRdb running MiXCR on the PCR reads. The sample consists of 330,000 or so distinct CDR3 sequences, roughly a tenth of them appearing once. Source: PBMCs, taken before TCRalphabeta/CD19-depleted stem cell transplant. The origin of the receptors is a boy younger than two with acute myeloid leukemia, due to receive a stem cell transplant.

This clonotype was detected many times. The chain combines TRBV11-1 with TRBJ2-5, with TRBD1 matching over 8 bases. Looked up from germline, CDR1 is SGHAT and CDR2 is FQDESV (reference sequence). V was pared by 3 bases and J by 5 bases, with 5 bases of the junction left unmatched. The CDR3 covers 14 residues. The CDR3 region has the DNA TGTGCCAGCAGCTTCCCAGGGGGCTTGGAGACCCAGTACTTC. Translated: CASSFPGGLETQYF.

The V gene is TRBV12-3 or TRBV12-4, the J gene TRBJ1-5; D remains ambiguous. V lost 6 bases and J lost 7, with 13 bases in between. The CDR3 has 13 residues. The CDR3 DNA sequence: TGTGCCAGCAGCCCGACCGCAAACCAGCCCCAGCATTTT. Its translation: CASSPTANQPQHF.

In its sample, this clonotype was seen many times. V usage is TRBV7-3 and J usage is TRBJ2-2; 9 bases match TRBD2. The length of the CDR3 is 16 residues. Germline values: CDR1 SGHTA, CDR2 FQGTGA. V was pared by 3 bases and J by 6 bases, with 8 bases of the junction left unmatched. This chain's CDR3 is CASSFGAGGPPGELFF. In nucleotides, the CDR3 is TGTGCCAGCAGCTTCGGGGCGGGAGGGCCCCCCGGGGAGCTGTTTTTT.

This clonotype was seen many times. This chain uses TRBV5-1 with TRBJ2-1; TRBD2 agrees at 12 bases. Germline CDR1 and CDR2: SGHRS and YFSETQ. The ends lost 4 bases at V and 1 base at J; junction bases unmatched: 12. The CDR3 length is 19 residues. The CDR3 nucleotides read TGCGCCAGCAGCCTACGACTAGCGGGGGCGGCCGCTTCCTACAATGAGCAGTTCTTC. This translates into CASSLRLAGAAASYNEQFF.

This clonotype was observed a handful of times. The chain combines TRBV7-9 with TRBJ1-5; D is ambiguous. Trimming removed 6 bases at V and 7 bases at J, with 10 bases between. Germline CDR1 and CDR2: SEHNR and FQNEAQ (reference sequence). The CDR3 runs 12 residues. CDR3 residues: CASSTLGQPQHF. The CDR3 DNA sequence: TGTGCCAGCAGTACCCTTGGGCAGCCCCAGCATTTT.

In its sample, this clonotype was seen many times. The chain carries TRBV29-1 and TRBJ1-2, with 8 bases that match TRBD1. V gave up 6 bases and J gave up 6 bases; unmatched junction bases: 6. This CDR3 spans 12 amino acids. Germline-derived CDR1 and CDR2 are SQVTM and ANQGSEA. This CDR3 is CSVRTGINGYTF. As DNA, the CDR3 is TGCAGCGTGCGGACAGGGATAAATGGCTACACCTTC.

This chain joins TRBV27 and TRBJ2-7; TRBD2 matches at 14 bases. The J segment lost 4 bases and the V segment lost 6 bases, leaving 11 bases of the junction unmatched. The CDR3 spans 17 residues. Germline values: CDR1 MNHEY, CDR2 SMNVEV (reference sequence). CDR3 nucleotides: TGTGCCAGCAGCCTCGGACTAGCGGGAGGTATTTGGTACGAGCAGTACTTC. The encoded protein is CASSLGLAGGIWYEQYF.

This clonotype was counted many times. This sequence joins TRBV4-2 and TRBJ2-7; D assignment may be TRBD1 or TRBD2 (6 bases each). Trimming cost V 3 bases and J 0 bases, with 15 bases left between them. The CDR3 runs 16 residues. CDR1 and CDR2 from the germline V gene are LGHNA and YNFKEQ. Here the CDR3 reads CASSHGSGAFSYEQYF. DNA of the CDR3: TGTGCCAGCAGCCATGGTTCGGGGGCCTTCTCCTACGAGCAGTACTTC.

This clonotype has a count of ten or more. This chain links TRBV5-5 with TRBJ2-7, with D maybe TRBD1 (5 bases). V was shortened by 5 bases and J by 4 bases, with 16 bases between the two germline ends. Looked up from germline, CDR1 is SGHKS and CDR2 is YYEKEE (reference sequence). There are 14 residues in the CDR3. The CDR3 loop is CASSFAGFRYEQYF. As DNA, the CDR3 is TGTGCCAGCAGTTTTGCAGGGTTTAGGTACGAGCAGTACTTC.

The chain is built from TRBV9 and TRBJ2-7, with D perhaps being TRBD1 or TRBD2 (5 bases each). The CDR3 has 15 amino acids. The V end lost 6 bases, the J end lost 0 bases, and 16 bases lay between the germline ends. Germline V gene lookup returns CDR1 SGDLS and CDR2 YYNGEE. CDR3 sequence: CASIEGPSSSYEQYF. CDR3 DNA sequence: TGTGCCAGCATCGAGGGACCTTCTAGCTCCTACGAGCAGTACTTC.

Many counts were recorded for this clonotype. The chain combines TRBV4-1 with TRBJ2-3; TRBD2 matches 7 bases. CDR3 length: 16 amino acids. The junction had 9 bases not matched to a gene; V was cut back by 4 bases and J by 2 bases. Per the germline V gene, CDR1 is MGHRA and CDR2 is YSYEKL. CDR3 nucleotide sequence: TGCGCCAGCAGCCCCCCCCCTAGCGGAACCACAGATACGCAGTATTTT. Its translation: CASSPPPSGTTDTQYF.

The genes are TRBV18 and TRBJ2-7, with TRBD2 as a possible D gene (6 bases). Germline lookup yields CDR1 KGHSH and CDR2 LQKENI. Deletions cut 3 bases from V and 2 bases from J, with 11 bases between. The CDR3 totals 14 residues. The CDR3 here is CASSPAGTPYEQYF. In DNA form, the CDR3 reads TGTGCCAGCTCACCGGCGGGGACCCCCTACGAGCAGTACTTC.

This clonotype has a handful of counts. The CDR3 is CASNNPDLTAPYGYTF. The CDR3, as DNA: TGTGCCAGCAATAACCCCGACTTGACAGCTCCTTATGGCTACACCTTC. V gene TRBV6-1 combines with J gene TRBJ1-2; tentative D call: TRBD1 (5 bases). The CDR3 length is 16 residues. V lost 7 bases and J 5 bases, leaving 23 bases between the germline ends. From germline, CDR1 is MNHNS and CDR2 SASEGT.

This clonotype was picked up many times. The CDR3 is CASSVGTSGVKTQYF. The DNA for the CDR3 is TGTGCCAGCAGCGTCGGGACTAGCGGGGTGAAGACCCAGTACTTC. The V gene is TRBV3-1, the J gene TRBJ2-5, with 13 bases identical to TRBD2. The ends lost 5 bases at V and 6 bases at J; junction bases unmatched: 6. Germline V CDR1 and CDR2: LGHDT, YNNKEL (reference sequence). The CDR3 is 15 amino acids.

The V and J genes are TRBV5-1 and TRBJ1-2, with no clear D. The CDR3 runs 15 residues. Per the germline V gene, CDR1 is SGHRS and CDR2 is YFSETQ. The V and J ends lost 0 bases and 0 bases respectively, with 9 bases between them. CDR3 bases: TGCGCCAGCAGCTTGGACGGGATTTCTAACTATGGCTACACCTTC. This codes for CASSLDGISNYGYTF. Full variable domain (missing parts from reference TRBV5-1 and TRBJ1-2): KAGVTQTPRYLIKTRGQQVTLSCSPISGHRSVSWYQQTPGQGLQFLFEYFSETQRNKGNFPGRFSGRQFSNSRSEMNVSTLELGDSALYLCASSLDGISNYGYTFGSGTRLTVV.

This clonotype was observed a few times. V and J are TRBV11-2 and TRBJ2-3, with 10 bases that match TRBD2. Trimming took 3 bases from V and 6 from J; bases not matched to a gene: 21. The CDR3 consists of 20 residues. Germline loops: CDR1 SGHAT, CDR2 FQNNGV. This CDR3 is CASSFFTPTEAGGGSDTQYF. The CDR3, as DNA: TGTGCCAGCAGCTTTTTCACCCCGACTGAAGCGGGAGGGGGATCTGATACGCAGTATTTT. Full variable domain (missing parts from reference TRBV11-2 and TRBJ2-3): EAGVAQSPRYKIIEKRQSVAFWCNPISGHATLYWYQQILGQGPKLLIQFQNNGVVDDSQLPKDRFSAERLKGVDSTLKIQPAKLEDSAVYLCASSFFTPTEAGGGSDTQYFGPGTRLTVL.

This clonotype was seen at least ten times. DNA for the CDR3: TGTGCCAGCAACCCCCACACCCAGTACTTC. Protein sequence: CASNPHTQYF. The rearrangement joins TRBV28 to TRBJ2-5, with D unresolved. Germline assignment: CDR1 MDHEN and CDR2 SYDVKM. Trimming took 7 bases from V and 8 from J, leaving 8 bases between them. The CDR3 length is 10 residues.

This clonotype was detected ten times or more. V usage is TRBV5-1 and J usage is TRBJ1-4; perhaps TRBD1 as D (6 bases). The CDR3 contains 16 residues. Germline V lookup: CDR1 SGHRS, CDR2 YFSETQ. The germline V and J ends were trimmed by 1 base and 5 bases, with 15 bases remaining between them. DNA of the CDR3: TGCGCCAGCAGCTTGCGATCACAGGGAGTAAATGAAAAACTGTTTTTT. Translating it yields CASSLRSQGVNEKLFF.

Ten or more counts support this clonotype. The chain uses TRBV28 and TRBJ2-6; weak D call: TRBD1 (6 bases). V lost 4 bases and J lost 0, with 16 bases in between. Looked up from germline, CDR1 is MDHEN and CDR2 is SYDVKM. The CDR3 is made up of 18 amino acids. As DNA, the CDR3 is TGTGCCAGCAGTTCGTACGACAGGAAACTCTCTGGGGCCAACGTCCTGACTTTC. It is translated as CASSSYDRKLSGANVLTF.

This clonotype was counted many times. V gene TRBV9 combines with J gene TRBJ2-2; D gene uncertain. The V gene's germline CDR1 is SGDLS and CDR2 YYNGEE. This CDR3 region has 14 residues. V lost 2 bases and J lost 5, with 10 bases in between. CDR3 residues: CASSVTGRTGELFF. The CDR3 DNA is TGTGCCAGCAGCGTTACCGGACGAACCGGGGAGCTGTTTTTT.